Presented here are 21 T cell receptor beta chains from one specimen sequenced in a study of tumor-infiltrating lymphocytes in primary liver carcinoma. Total RNA (roughly 530 ng) served as template for TCR beta cDNA synthesis primed by a constant-region primer. A slightly modified ARM-PCR protocol with three nested multiplex PCR rounds produced these TCR beta libraries. Rounds one and two of PCR, each of approximately 11 cycles, were primed with TRBV1-TRBV30 forward primers and a C-beta reverse primer. TCRdb redid the calling of the multiplex PCR reads with MiXCR, one entry per CDR3 protein. The table lists fewer than 400,000 distinct CDR3 sequences, approximately 60% of them singletons. Extraction also yielded germline DNA, while blood RNA was obtained from unsorted whole blood. Source material: peripheral blood. Receptors originate from a man aged 40-49 years with primary liver carcinoma and hepatitis B virus infection.

As for this clonotype: One junction end does not reproduce the germline sequence, and a read error may be involved. The rearrangement links TRBV11-1 to TRBJ2-3; TRBD2 agrees at 9 bases. This CDR3 contains 17 residues. The germline gives CDR1 SGHAT, CDR2 FQDESV (reference sequence). CDR3 amino acids: CASSSRSSGTSTDTHYF. CDR3 bases: TGTGCCAGCAGCTCGAGGAGCAGCGGGACTAGCACAGATACGCACTATTTT.

The chain links TRBV28 to TRBJ2-7, with a tentative D call TRBD2 (6 bases). This CDR3 spans 13 amino acids. The V end was cut by 2 bases, the J end by 5 bases, with 10 bases between. Germline V gene sequence: CDR1 MDHEN, CDR2 SYDVKM. CDR3 sequence: CASSLGAGNEQYF. The DNA of the CDR3 is TGTGCCAGCAGTTTAGGGGCGGGAAACGAGCAGTACTTC.

This clonotype was detected ten times or more. V and J are TRBV29-1 and TRBJ2-1, with TRBD1 matching over 9 bases. The CDR3 consists of 14 residues. V lost 7 bases, J lost 7 bases, and 11 bases stayed unmatched. Germline V lookup: CDR1 SQVTM, CDR2 ANQGSEA. The CDR3 protein is CSAVNRGRRNEQFF. In DNA form, the CDR3 reads TGCAGCGCAGTAAACAGGGGGCGGAGGAATGAGCAGTTCTTC.

This clonotype appeared many times. V and J are TRBV29-1 and TRBJ1-2, with a possible D match to TRBD1 (5 bases). The CDR3 is made up of 11 amino acids. The germline V and J ends were trimmed by 5 bases and 10 bases, with 14 bases remaining between them. Germline V gene sequence: CDR1 SQVTM, CDR2 ANQGSEA. The CDR3 sequence is CSVRGPLDYTF. The CDR3 DNA reads as TGCAGCGTTAGGGGACCACTGGACTACACCTTC.

This clonotype was recorded at least ten times. The genes are TRBV4-3 and TRBJ2-5; a possible D gene is TRBD1 (5 bases). This CDR3 is built from 14 residues. Germline V lookup: CDR1 LGHNA, CDR2 YSLEER. V lost 4 bases, J lost 2 bases, and 11 bases lay in between. CDR3 bases: TGCGCCAGCAGCCGGAACGCAGGGCAAGAGACCCAGTACTTC. Protein sequence: CASSRNAGQETQYF.

The chain uses TRBV4-3 and TRBJ1-2, with TRBD1 matching 8 bases. This CDR3 spans 16 amino acids. Looked up from germline, CDR1 is LGHNA and CDR2 is YSLEER. For the CDR3, the DNA is TGCGCAGCAACCAGGCAGGGGGCAGGGAGGAACTATGGCTACACCTTC. Amino acids: CAATRQGAGRNYGYTF.

On this clonotype: One end of the junction fails to match germline, which may point to a read error. The V gene is TRBV28, the J gene TRBJ1-4, with 8 bases aligning to TRBD1. This CDR3 has 15 residues. Germline V gene sequence: CDR1 MDHEN, CDR2 SYDVKM. The CDR3 region is CANSSRTGSNEKMFF. CDR3 in DNA: TGTGCCAACAGTTCTCGGACAGGGAGTAATGAAAAAATGTTTTTT.

For this clonotype: The junction does not match germline at one end; this may be a read error. The chain links TRBV12-3 or TRBV12-4 to TRBJ1-1, with no clear D. The CDR3 is 14 amino acids. Here the CDR3 DNA reads TGTGCCGGCAGTTTAGCAGCCGGGGACACTGAAGCTTTCTTT. Its translation: CAGSLAAGDTEAFF.

With respect to this clonotype: The junction and the germline gene differ at one end; a read error may be behind it. The V call is TRBV6-5, the J call TRBJ1-6; D is ambiguous. Germline V gene lookup returns CDR1 MNHEY and CDR2 SVGAGI. This CDR3 contains 14 residues. CDR3 bases: TGTGCCAGCAGTTATACGGTCTATAATTCACCCATCTACTTT. It codes for CASSYTVYNSPIYF.

Regarding this clonotype: A junction boundary mismatches the germline segment, possibly from a read error. The chain recombines TRBV2 with TRBJ2-6; possible D gene TRBD1, 5 bases. CDR1 SNHLY and CDR2 FYNNEI come from the germline V gene. The CDR3 sequence is 15 residues long. The CDR3 is CASSVFISGADVLTF. CDR3 coding DNA: TGTGCCAGCAGTGTGTTTATCTCTGGGGCCGACGTCCTGACTTTC.

Points on this clonotype: Just one base apart from a much larger clone, this may be a read error. The conserved phenylalanine or tryptophan is not found at the CDR3 terminus, so this likely reflects a read error. The chain links TRBV4-3 to TRBJ1-6; D uncertain. Per germline, CDR1 LGHNA and CDR2 YSLEER. This CDR3 is built from 16 residues. Trimming left V 3 bases short and J 7 bases short, with 16 bases between. The CDR3 region has the DNA TGCGCCAGCAGCCATCGAGCGGGGAGTGGGAATTCACCCCTCCACTCT. It specifies CASSHRAGSGNSPLHS.

As regards this clonotype: A much larger clone differs by one base, so this may be a read error. This chain joins TRBV6-2 or TRBV6-3 and TRBJ1-5; D might be TRBD1 (5 bases). Germline lookup yields CDR1 MNHEY and CDR2 SVGEGT. This CDR3 has 16 amino acids. As DNA, the CDR3 is TGTGCCAGCAGTAAAGGGGACGGTCGAAGCAATCAGCCCCATCATTTT. Its translation: CASSKGDGRSNQPHHF.

This clonotype appeared a single time. The junction departs from the called germline gene at one end, perhaps through a read error. This chain connects TRBV7-9 to TRBJ2-3, with TRBD2 identical over 9 bases. This CDR3 has 14 amino acids. From germline, CDR1 is SEHNR and CDR2 FQNEAQ (reference sequence). This CDR3 is CANSLAGSTDTQYF. The CDR3 DNA sequence: TGTGCCAACAGCCTAGCGGGGAGTACAGATACGCAGTATTTT.

CDR3 protein: CASSPDTPGSGYTF. The CDR3 coding sequence is TGTGCCAGCAGCCCCGACACCCCTGGGAGTGGCTACACCTTC. The chain carries TRBV11-2 and TRBJ1-2; D not certain. The CDR3 has 14 residues. V was cut by 5 bases and J by 7 bases, with 17 bases left in between. CDR1 is SGHAT, CDR2 FQNNGV, per germline.

In this sample, this clonotype turned up once. This rearrangement joins TRBV20-1 to TRBJ2-1, with D tentatively TRBD1 or TRBD2 (5 bases each). V gave up 6 bases and J gave up 8 bases, with 23 bases separating them. Per the germline V gene, CDR1 is DFQATT and CDR2 is SNEGSKA (reference sequence). This CDR3 is built from 15 residues. The CDR3 nucleotides read TGCAGTGCCATAGCCGGGACCCATCTGGGTGATGAGCAGTTCTTC. Translation gives CSAIAGTHLGDEQFF.

This clonotype is classed as medium-sized. This chain connects TRBV11-2 to TRBJ2-5, with TRBD2 as a possible D gene (6 bases). This CDR3 is 12 amino acids long. V was shortened by 5 bases and J by 5 bases, with 9 bases between the two germline ends. The germline V gene has CDR1 SGHAT and CDR2 FQNNGV. In nucleotides, the CDR3 is TGTGCCAGCAGCCGGGGGTCGGAGACCCAGTACTTC. This translates into CASSRGSETQYF.

This chain connects TRBV5-4 to TRBJ2-3; D gene uncertain. V dropped 1 base and J dropped 8 bases, with 20 bases sitting between them. The germline gives CDR1 SGHNT, CDR2 YYREEE (reference sequence). The CDR3 is made up of 16 amino acids. The CDR3 nucleotides read TGTGCCAGCAGCTTGATGGCTAGAACCACACCCGTTACGCAGTATTTT. Its translation is CASSLMARTTPVTQYF.

Concerning this clonotype itself: A clone one base away is much larger, so this may be a read error. The chain joins TRBV29-1 to TRBJ1-4; TRBD1 agrees at 8 bases. The CDR3 runs 13 residues. CDR1 and CDR2 (germline): SQVTM, ANQGSEA. The V gene end was trimmed by 5 bases and the J gene end by 2 bases; junction bases not matched to a gene: 1. CDR3 loop: CSVWTGTNEKLFF. The CDR3 bases are TGCAGCGTTTGGACAGGGACTAATGAAAAACTGTTTTTT.

This clonotype was recorded only once. A much larger clone is a single base away; this may be a read error. The chain uses TRBV6-5 and TRBJ2-7; 11 bases are a match to TRBD1. Per the germline V gene, CDR1 is MNHEY and CDR2 is SVGAGI. The CDR3 covers 14 residues. Trimming at V came to 8 bases and at J to 3 bases, leaving 6 bases not matched to a gene. CDR3 sequence reads: CASARDRGVYEQYF. DNA of the CDR3: TGTGCCAGCGCCCGGGACAGGGGGGTCTACGAGCAGTACTTC.

Worth noting for this clonotype: The junction departs from the called germline gene at one end, perhaps through a read error. The CDR3 DNA reads as TGTGCCAGCAGGCTACTGGGACCCGGAGAGCAGTACTTT. Its translation: CASRLLGPGEQYF. The chain couples TRBV12-3 or TRBV12-4 to TRBJ2-7, with D perhaps given as TRBD1 or TRBD2 (5 bases each). This CDR3 is 13 amino acids long.

This chain uses TRBV12-5 with TRBJ2-1; 8 nucleotides align to TRBD1. Trimming removed 1 base from V and 5 bases from J; junction bases left unmatched: 7. The CDR3 has 16 residues. Germline values: CDR1 LGHNT, CDR2 FRNRAP. CDR3 bases: TGTGCTAGTGGTTTGGCTCCAGGGGGCGCCGACAATGAGCAGTTCTTC. Translating gives CASGLAPGGADNEQFF.